This T cell receptor beta chain was captured in a study of HIV-infected patients and healthy controls. This clonotype has ten or more counts. Whole blood was used without fractionation, so all unsorted peripheral T cells were included. As controls, more than 8 uninfected healthy donors gave samples, and several gave a couple of samples 2 to 3 months apart. Alpha and beta constant-region primers primed reverse transcription of about 500 ng RNA. Alpha and beta chain libraries were made separately by chain-specific third strand synthesis with multiplexing indices. In TCRdb, the 5' RACE reads were re-called with MiXCR into one record per CDR3 protein. Of roughly 20,000 distinct CDR3 sequences listed, roughly 9% were seen once; the top ten hold 5% to 7%. The junction had 13 bases not matched to a gene; V was cut back by 0 bases and J by 11 bases. Per germline, CDR1 SGHVS and CDR2 FQNEAQ. The CDR3 loop spans 16 amino acids.

The sample comprised blood. The receptor comes from an adult in good health. The gene calls are TRBV7-8 and TRBJ2-3, with 8 bases lining up with TRBD2. The DNA of the CDR3 is TGTGCCAGCAGCTTAGCTAGGACTAGCATATTGCTTGGGCAGTATTTT. Amino acid sequence: CASSLARTSILLGQYF.